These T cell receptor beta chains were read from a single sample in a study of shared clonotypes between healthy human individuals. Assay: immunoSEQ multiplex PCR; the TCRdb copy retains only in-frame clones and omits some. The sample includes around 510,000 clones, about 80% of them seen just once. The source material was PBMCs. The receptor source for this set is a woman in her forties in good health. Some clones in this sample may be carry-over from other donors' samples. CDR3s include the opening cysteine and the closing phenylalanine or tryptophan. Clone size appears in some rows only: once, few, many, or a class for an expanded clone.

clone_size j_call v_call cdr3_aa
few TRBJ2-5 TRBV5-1 CASSLAQGEETQYF
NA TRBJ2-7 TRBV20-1 CSAGGPWEQYF
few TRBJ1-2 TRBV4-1 CASSHGQSREVYGYTF
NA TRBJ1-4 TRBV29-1 CSVEAPGEKLFF
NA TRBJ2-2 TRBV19 CASSQTSRTGELFF
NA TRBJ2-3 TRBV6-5 CASSTGGDTQYF
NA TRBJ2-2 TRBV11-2 CASSPRWELFF
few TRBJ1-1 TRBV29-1 CSVERQGTRGAFF
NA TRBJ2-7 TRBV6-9 CASSLASDNTYEQYF
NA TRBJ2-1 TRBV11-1 CASSFLTLLGQDSYNEQFF
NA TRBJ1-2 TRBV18 CASSPGSQRPYGYTF
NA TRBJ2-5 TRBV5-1 CASSWELRQETQYF
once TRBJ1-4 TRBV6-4 CASSSEFNEKLFF
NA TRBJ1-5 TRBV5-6 CASSLGQGQPNQPQHF
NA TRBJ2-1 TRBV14 CASSQVGCDYNEQFF
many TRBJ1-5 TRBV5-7 CASLYRSQPQHF
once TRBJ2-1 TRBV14 CASNEWASGSLGEQFF
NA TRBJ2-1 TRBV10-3 CAIGPISADEQFF
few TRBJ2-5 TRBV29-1 CSVASSETQYF
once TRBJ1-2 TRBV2 CASSEALLTGHGYTF
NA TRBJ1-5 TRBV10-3 CAIGPGIGNQPQHF
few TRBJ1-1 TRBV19 CASGSTGVRNTEAFF
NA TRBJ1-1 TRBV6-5 CASMRAASPTEAFF
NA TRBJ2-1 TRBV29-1 CSVEGVPGTFGYNEQFF
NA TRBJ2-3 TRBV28 CASSLRASYTDTQYF
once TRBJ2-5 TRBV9 CASSVEGGVWMMQETQYF
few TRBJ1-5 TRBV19 CASSRERSLNQPQHF
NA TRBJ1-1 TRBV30 CAWRTGNTEAFF
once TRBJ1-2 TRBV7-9 CASSLKYGYTF
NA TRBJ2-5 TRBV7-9 CASSLQFGRRETQYF
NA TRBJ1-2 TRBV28 CASSLERPLGTPNYGYTF
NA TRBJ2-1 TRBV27 CASSLSLAGGPVF
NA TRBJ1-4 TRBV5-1 CASSATGTGGEKLFF
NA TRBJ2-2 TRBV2 CASSSQGSPNTGELFF
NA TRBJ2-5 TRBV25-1 CASSDLGSSYQETQYF